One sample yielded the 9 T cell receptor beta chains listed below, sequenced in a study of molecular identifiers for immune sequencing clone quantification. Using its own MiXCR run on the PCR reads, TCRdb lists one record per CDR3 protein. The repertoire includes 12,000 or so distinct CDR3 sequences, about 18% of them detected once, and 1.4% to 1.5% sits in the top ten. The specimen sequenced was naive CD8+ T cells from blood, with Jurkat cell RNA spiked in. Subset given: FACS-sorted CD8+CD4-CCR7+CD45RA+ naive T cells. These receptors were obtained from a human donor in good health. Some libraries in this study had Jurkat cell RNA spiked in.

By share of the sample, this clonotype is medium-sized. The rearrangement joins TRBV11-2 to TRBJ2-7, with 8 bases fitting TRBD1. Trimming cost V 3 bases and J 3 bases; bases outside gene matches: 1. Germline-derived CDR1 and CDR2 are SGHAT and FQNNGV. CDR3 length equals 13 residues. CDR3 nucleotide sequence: TGTGCCAGCAGCTTGGACAGGGTCTACGAGCAGTACTTC. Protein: CASSLDRVYEQYF.

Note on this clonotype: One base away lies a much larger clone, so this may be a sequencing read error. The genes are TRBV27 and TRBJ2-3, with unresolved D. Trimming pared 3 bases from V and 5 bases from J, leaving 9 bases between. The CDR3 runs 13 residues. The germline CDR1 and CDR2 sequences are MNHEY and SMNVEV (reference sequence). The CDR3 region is CASSFPSIDTQYF. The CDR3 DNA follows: TGTGCCAGCAGTTTTCCTAGTATAGATACGCAGTATTTT.

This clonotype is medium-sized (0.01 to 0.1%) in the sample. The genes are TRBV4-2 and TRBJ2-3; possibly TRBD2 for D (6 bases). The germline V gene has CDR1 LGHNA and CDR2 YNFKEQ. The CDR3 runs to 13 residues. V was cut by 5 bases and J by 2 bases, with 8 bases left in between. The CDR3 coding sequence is TGTGCCAGCAGCGGGAGGATCACAGATACGCAGTATTTT. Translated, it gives CASSGRITDTQYF.

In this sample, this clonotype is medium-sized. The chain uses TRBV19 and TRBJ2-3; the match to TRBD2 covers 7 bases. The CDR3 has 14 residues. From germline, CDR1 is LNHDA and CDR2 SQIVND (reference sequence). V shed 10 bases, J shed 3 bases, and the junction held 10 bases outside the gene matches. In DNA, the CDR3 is TGTGCCACCACACTAGCGCAAGGAACAGATACGCAGTATTTT. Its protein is CATTLAQGTDTQYF.

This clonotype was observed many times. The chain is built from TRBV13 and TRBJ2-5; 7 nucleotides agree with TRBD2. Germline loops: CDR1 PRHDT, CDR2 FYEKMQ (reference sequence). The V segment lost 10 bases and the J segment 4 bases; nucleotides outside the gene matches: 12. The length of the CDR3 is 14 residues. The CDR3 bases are TGTGCCACCGCGGGAGTCCCGAGGGGAGAGACCCAGTACTTC. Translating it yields CATAGVPRGETQYF.

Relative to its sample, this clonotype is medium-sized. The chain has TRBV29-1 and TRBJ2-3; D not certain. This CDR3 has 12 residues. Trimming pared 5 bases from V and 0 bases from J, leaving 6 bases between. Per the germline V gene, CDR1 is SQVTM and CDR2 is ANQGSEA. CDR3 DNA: TGCAGCGTTCGGCGGAGCACAGATACGCAGTATTTT. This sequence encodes CSVRRSTDTQYF.

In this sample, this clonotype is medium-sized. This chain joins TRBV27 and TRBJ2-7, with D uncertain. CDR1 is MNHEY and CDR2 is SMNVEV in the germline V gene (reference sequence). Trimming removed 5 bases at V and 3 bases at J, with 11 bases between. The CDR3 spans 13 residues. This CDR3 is CASSRSSYYEQYF. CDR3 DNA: TGTGCCAGCAGTCGATCCTCTTACTACGAGCAGTACTTC.

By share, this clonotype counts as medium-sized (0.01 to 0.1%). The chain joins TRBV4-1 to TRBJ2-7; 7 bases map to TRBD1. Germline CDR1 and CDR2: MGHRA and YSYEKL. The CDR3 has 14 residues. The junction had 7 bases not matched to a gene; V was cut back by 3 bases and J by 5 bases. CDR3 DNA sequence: TGCGCCAGCAGCCATGAGACAGGGTACGACGAGCAGTACTTC. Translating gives CASSHETGYDEQYF.

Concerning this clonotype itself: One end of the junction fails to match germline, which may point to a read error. Written as DNA, the CDR3 is TGTGCCAGCAGCTTAGCAGCGACAGGTACGCAGTATTTT. Encoded protein: CASSLAATGTQYF. This sequence joins TRBV7-9 and TRBJ2-3, with D perhaps TRBD1 (6 bases). Per germline, CDR1 SEHNR and CDR2 FQNEAQ (reference sequence). This CDR3 contains 13 residues.